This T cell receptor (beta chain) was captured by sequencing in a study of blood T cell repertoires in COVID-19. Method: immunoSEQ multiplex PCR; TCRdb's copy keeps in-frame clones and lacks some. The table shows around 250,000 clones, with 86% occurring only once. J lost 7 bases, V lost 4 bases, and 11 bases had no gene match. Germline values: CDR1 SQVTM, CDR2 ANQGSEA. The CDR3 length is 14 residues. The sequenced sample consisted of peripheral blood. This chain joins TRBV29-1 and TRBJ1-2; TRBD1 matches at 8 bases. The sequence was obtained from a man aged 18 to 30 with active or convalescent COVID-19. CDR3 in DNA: TGCAGCGTTGTAGTTTGGACCGACAGGGGTGGCTACACCTTC. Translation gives CSVVVWTDRGGYTF. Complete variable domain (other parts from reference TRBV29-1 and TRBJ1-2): SAVISQKPSRDICQRGTSLTIQCQVDSQVTMMFWYRQQPGQSLTLIATANQGSEATYESGFVIDKFPISRPNLTFSTLTVSNMSPEDSSIYLCSVVVWTDRGGYTFGSGTRLTVV.